The 31 T cell receptor beta chains listed next were all sequenced from one sample in a study of blood T cell repertoires in COVID-19 (dated by TCRdb to the early 2020s). The library was generated by the immunoSEQ multiplex PCR assay. The source is immuneACCESS, and TCRdb retained only in-frame sequences with V and J called. Part of the clones is not carried over; for the studies checked, unresolved V genes explain less than half of this, and the remainder is unexplained. The sample yields a few hundred thousand clones; 70% to 85% were counted once. Together, the top ten hold about 15% of the sample. Sequenced sample: PBMCs or T cells enriched from blood (not recorded which). These receptor sequences come from a man in his forties who had recovered from COVID-19.

This clone was observed a handful of times. V is TRBV13 and J is TRBJ1-6; maybe TRBD1 (6 bases). The length of the CDR3 is 14 residues. The V end lost 3 bases, the J end lost 6 bases, and 9 bases lay between the germline ends. Germline lookup yields CDR1 PRHDT and CDR2 FYEKMQ (reference sequence). The DNA for the CDR3 is TGTGCCAGCAGCTTTACAGGGTCTAATTCACCCCTCCACTTT. Its protein is CASSFTGSNSPLHF.

The chain carries TRBV5-1 and TRBJ1-6; D is unclear. Germline CDR1 SGHRS, CDR2 YFSETQ. The CDR3 runs 17 residues. The germline V and J ends were trimmed by 0 bases and 4 bases, with 14 bases remaining between them. The CDR3 nucleotides read TGCGCCAGCAGCTTGGGGCAGTCTCCCGAATATAATTCACCCCTCCACTTT. Translated: CASSLGQSPEYNSPLHF. The variable domain in full, with the rest retrieved from reference TRBV5-1 and TRBJ1-6, is KAGVTQTPRYLIKTRGQQVTLSCSPISGHRSVSWYQQTPGQGLQFLFEYFSETQRNKGNFPGRFSGRQFSNSRSEMNVSTLELGDSALYLCASSLGQSPEYNSPLHFGNGTRLTVT.

V usage is TRBV30 and J usage is TRBJ1-5; a weak D match, TRBD1 (5 bases). This CDR3 is built from 14 residues. The germline gives CDR1 GTSNPN, CDR2 SVGIG (reference sequence). The V end was cut by 2 bases, the J end by 7 bases, with 15 bases between. CDR3 loop: CAWSKDRGGQPQHF. The CDR3, as DNA: TGTGCCTGGAGTAAGGATCGGGGGGGGCAGCCCCAGCATTTT.

As DNA, the CDR3 is TGTGCCAGCAGTGGAACAGCCCTACAAGAGACCCAGTACTTC. Translating it yields CASSGTALQETQYF. The chain uses TRBV2 and TRBJ2-5; D ambiguous. V lost 4 bases and J 2 bases, leaving 11 bases between the germline ends. Germline V gene data show CDR1 as SNHLY and CDR2 as FYNNEI. This CDR3 has 14 amino acids.

V is TRBV4-1 and J is TRBJ2-7; 11 nucleotides match TRBD1. The germline CDR1 and CDR2 sequences are MGHRA and YSYEKL. After removal of 5 bases from V and 3 bases from J, the junction contained 6 bases not matched to a gene. The CDR3 extends over 15 amino acids. Written as DNA, the CDR3 is TGCGCCAGCAGCGGACAGGGGGCTTCATTCTACGAGCAGTACTTC. This gives the protein CASSGQGASFYEQYF.

The V call is TRBV28, the J call TRBJ1-1; D may be TRBD1 (5 bases). Germline lookup yields CDR1 MDHEN and CDR2 SYDVKM. V shed 4 bases and J shed 1 base, with 16 bases lying between them. CDR3 length: 16 amino acids. Here the CDR3 DNA reads TGTGCCAGCAGTTCACCAGCGGGCAGGGCGAACACTGAAGCTTTCTTT. Residues: CASSSPAGRANTEAFF.

The chain joins TRBV7-8 to TRBJ2-1; D is possibly TRBD2 (6 bases). There are 15 residues in the CDR3. V was pared by 3 bases and J by 6 bases, with 15 bases between. The germline V gene encodes CDR1 SGHVS and CDR2 FQNEAQ. The chain's CDR3 is CASSFVGSVGNEQFF. The CDR3 nucleotides read TGTGCCAGCAGCTTTGTCGGGAGTGTGGGCAATGAGCAGTTCTTC. Looking up the rest from reference TRBV7-8 and TRBJ2-1 gives the full variable domain: GAGVSQSPRYKVAKRGQDVALRCDPISGHVSLFWYQQALGQGPEFLTYFQNEAQLDKSGLPSDRFFAERPEGSVSTLKIQRTQQEDSAVYLCASSFVGSVGNEQFFGPGTRLTVL.

This rearrangement joins TRBV9 to TRBJ2-1; TRBD1 agrees at 7 bases. This CDR3 has 16 amino acids. Trimming at V came to 3 bases and at J to 4 bases, leaving 10 bases not matched to a gene. CDR1 is SGDLS, CDR2 YYNGEE, per germline. DNA for the CDR3: TGTGCCAGCAGCGCAACCGACGGGACAGAATACAATGAGCAGTTCTTC. Amino acids: CASSATDGTEYNEQFF.

In nucleotides, the CDR3 is TGTGCCAGCAGCCAAGAAGGCAGGCTGGGTTTGTTAGGTGAAGCTTTCTTT. Encoded protein: CASSQEGRLGLLGEAFF. The chain joins TRBV14 to TRBJ1-1, with D hard to call. Germline CDR1 SGHDN, CDR2 FVKESK. The CDR3 is 17 residues long. V was trimmed by 0 bases and J by 7 bases, leaving 21 bases between them.

The genes are TRBV7-8 and TRBJ1-6; TRBD1 matches 7 bases. CDR1 and CDR2 from the germline V gene are SGHVS and FQNEAQ. With 1 base clipped from V and 10 bases from J, the junction kept 4 bases outside the gene matches. The CDR3 consists of 14 residues. The CDR3 sequence: CASSLGQGGSPLHF. The DNA for the CDR3 is TGTGCCAGCAGCTTAGGACAGGGAGGCTCACCCCTCCACTTT.

The gene calls are TRBV4-1 and TRBJ2-7, with TRBD2 as a possible D gene (6 bases). Germline V gene sequence: CDR1 MGHRA, CDR2 YSYEKL. CDR3 length: 14 residues. V was trimmed by 4 bases and J by 5 bases, leaving 15 bases between them. This CDR3 reads CASSLRWRDHEQYF. In nucleotides, the CDR3 is TGCGCCAGCAGCCTTAGATGGAGGGACCACGAGCAGTACTTC.

This rearrangement joins TRBV5-6 to TRBJ2-3, with unresolved D. V was clipped by 3 bases and J by 10 bases, with 9 bases between them. This CDR3 is built from 11 residues. The germline gives CDR1 SGHDT, CDR2 YYEEEE. The CDR3, as DNA: TGTGCCAGCAGCTCCCTCGGAGCGCAGTATTTT. Amino acids: CASSSLGAQYF.

This chain joins TRBV18 and TRBJ1-6; 8 positions match TRBD1. Germline CDR1 KGHSH, CDR2 LQKENI. The CDR3 extends over 15 amino acids. J lost 6 bases, V lost 10 bases, and 11 bases had no gene match. The CDR3 protein is CATQRGTGTNSPLHF. Written as DNA, the CDR3 is TGTGCCACCCAACGGGGGACAGGAACTAATTCACCCCTCCACTTT.

The chain has TRBV28 and TRBJ2-7, with a possible D match to TRBD2 (6 bases). CDR1 and CDR2 (germline): MDHEN, SYDVKM. This CDR3 spans 16 amino acids. Trimming removed 5 bases from V and 3 bases from J, with 20 bases in between. The CDR3 protein is CASSVSGLSGFYEQYF. In DNA form, the CDR3 reads TGTGCCAGCAGTGTCTCCGGCCTTAGCGGCTTCTACGAGCAGTACTTC.

The chain links TRBV4-3 to TRBJ1-2, with D unresolved. The germline V gene encodes CDR1 LGHNA and CDR2 YSLEER. The CDR3 runs 16 residues. The ends were cut back, 3 bases at V and 8 bases at J, with 22 bases in the middle. CDR3 sequence: CASSQERTLESGGYTF. The DNA of the CDR3 is TGCGCCAGCAGCCAGGAAAGGACCCTCGAGAGCGGAGGCTACACCTTC.

Only a few counts were recorded for this clone. This chain links TRBV15 with TRBJ2-5; tentatively, D is TRBD1 (5 bases). The V end lost 0 bases, the J end lost 3 bases, and 14 bases lay between the germline ends. Germline CDR1 is LNHNV and CDR2 is YYDKDF (reference sequence). This CDR3 is built from 16 residues. The CDR3 sequence is CATSRDWRQTEETQYF. Written as DNA, the CDR3 is TGTGCCACCAGCAGAGATTGGCGACAGACCGAAGAGACCCAGTACTTC. Drawing the rest from reference TRBV15 and TRBJ2-5, the complete variable domain is DAMVIQNPRYQVTQFGKPVTLSCSQTLNHNVMYWYQQKSSQAPKLLFHYYDKDFNNEADTPDNFQSRRPNTSFCFLDIRSPGLGDTAMYLCATSRDWRQTEETQYFGPGTRLLVL.

The gene calls are TRBV7-3 and TRBJ2-2; 13 bases align to TRBD2. This CDR3 is 17 amino acids long. Germline lookup yields CDR1 SGHTA and CDR2 FQGTGA. V shed 4 bases, J shed 7 bases, and the junction held 9 bases outside the gene matches. The chain's CDR3 is CASSSTSGGASSGELFF. In DNA, the CDR3 is TGTGCCAGCAGCTCCACTAGCGGGGGGGCTAGTAGCGGGGAGCTGTTTTTT.

The rearrangement uses TRBV28 and TRBJ2-3; D is perhaps TRBD1 (5 bases). The CDR3 has 16 amino acids. Germline loops: CDR1 MDHEN, CDR2 SYDVKM. V was cut by 3 bases and J by 1 base, with 14 bases left in between. CDR3 protein: CASSLIGETGTDTQYF. In DNA, the CDR3 is TGTGCCAGCAGTTTGATAGGGGAAACTGGCACAGATACGCAGTATTTT.

J is TRBJ2-2 and V is TRBV27, with 7 positions matching TRBD1. The V gene end was trimmed by 4 bases and the J gene end by 2 bases; junction bases not matched to a gene: 10. CDR3 length equals 17 residues. Germline assignment: CDR1 MNHEY and CDR2 SMNVEV (reference sequence). The CDR3: CASSWRLQGVNTGELFF. For the CDR3, the DNA is TGTGCCAGCAGTTGGCGATTGCAGGGGGTAAACACCGGGGAGCTGTTTTTT.

The chain couples TRBV5-4 to TRBJ2-1, with D tentatively TRBD1 (6 bases). Germline V gives CDR1 SGHNT, CDR2 YYREEE (reference sequence). This CDR3 is 17 amino acids long. Deletions cut 3 bases from V and 2 bases from J, with 18 bases between. The CDR3 nucleotides are TGTGCCAGCAGCTCAACCGGGACACAGAAAGCCTACAATGAGCAGTTCTTC. It translates to CASSSTGTQKAYNEQFF.

The V call is TRBV7-3, the J call TRBJ1-6; maybe TRBD1 (6 bases). Germline CDR1 is SGHTA and CDR2 is FQGTGA. The CDR3 loop spans 16 amino acids. Trimming shortened V by 0 bases and J by 7 bases, and 13 bases separated the two germline ends. CDR3 loop: CASSLTGAASNSPLHF. CDR3 DNA sequence: TGTGCCAGCAGCTTAACGGGGGCAGCCTCCAATTCACCCCTCCACTTT.

This chain uses TRBV7-2 with TRBJ2-1; TRBD2 aligns across 9 bases. The CDR3 has 16 residues. Germline CDR1 and CDR2: SGHTA and FQGNSA. J was trimmed by 7 bases and V by 1 base; bases with no gene match: 8. CDR3 amino acids: CASSLGRLAGTNEQFF. The CDR3 DNA reads TGTGCCAGCAGCTTAGGGAGGCTAGCGGGGACGAATGAGCAGTTCTTC.

V and J are TRBV2 and TRBJ1-1; 7 nucleotides agree with TRBD1. The CDR3 spans 14 residues. Germline V gene lookup returns CDR1 SNHLY and CDR2 FYNNEI. V gave up 9 bases and J gave up 10 bases; unmatched junction bases: 17. The CDR3 nucleotides read TGTGCCAGAGAAGGGGTTAGGGGGCGAAGCCGAGCTTTCTTT. It codes for CAREGVRGRSRAFF.

The V and J genes are TRBV5-1 and TRBJ2-1; 9 bases agree with TRBD2. Losses at the gene ends were 6 bases for V and 4 bases for J; bases not matched to a gene: 8. The CDR3 consists of 15 residues. Germline assignment: CDR1 SGHRS and CDR2 YFSETQ. CDR3 amino acids: CASMLLAGRYNEQFF. CDR3 sequence (DNA): TGCGCCAGCATGCTCCTAGCGGGGAGATACAATGAGCAGTTCTTC.

This chain uses TRBV7-3 with TRBJ2-1, with 13 bases aligning to TRBD2. Looked up from germline, CDR1 is SGHTA and CDR2 is FQGTGA. The CDR3 loop spans 14 amino acids. After removal of 6 bases from V and 6 bases from J, the junction contained 2 bases not matched to a gene. The CDR3 bases are TGTGCCAGCAGGCGACTAGCGGGAGGCAATGAGCAGTTCTTC. Residues: CASRRLAGGNEQFF. Supplemented by reference TRBV7-3 and TRBJ2-1, the full variable domain reads GAGVSQTPSNKVTEKGKYVELRCDPISGHTALYWYRQSLGQGPEFLIYFQGTGAADDSGLPNDRFFAVRPEGSVSTLKIQRTERGDSAVYLCASRRLAGGNEQFFGPGTRLTVL.

This chain uses TRBV15 with TRBJ2-1, with D possibly being TRBD1 (5 bases). The ends were cut back, 2 bases at V and 0 bases at J, with 14 bases in the middle. This CDR3 has 17 amino acids. Germline V CDR1 and CDR2: LNHNV, YYDKDF (reference sequence). In DNA, the CDR3 is TGTGCCACCAGCAGATCCCAGGGCCGAAGCTCCTACAATGAGCAGTTCTTC. It encodes CATSRSQGRSSYNEQFF.

The count of this clone is one. The V and J genes are TRBV10-3 and TRBJ2-6; 9 positions match TRBD2. J gave up 1 base and V 7 bases, and 2 bases lay outside the gene matches. The CDR3 sequence is 15 residues long. Germline V gene lookup returns CDR1 ENHRY and CDR2 SYGVKD. The CDR3 bases are TGTGCCATCACTGCGGGGGGGTCTGGGGCCAACGTCCTGACTTTC. It translates to CAITAGGSGANVLTF.

The chain has TRBV5-4 and TRBJ1-2, with D possibly matching TRBD1 (6 bases). This CDR3 region has 15 residues. V lost 3 bases and J lost 6, with 18 bases in between. The germline gives CDR1 SGHNT, CDR2 YYREEE (reference sequence). The CDR3 coding sequence is TGTGCCAGCAGCTCATACTCCCAGGGGCCGAATGGCTACACCTTC. Its protein is CASSSYSQGPNGYTF.

The rearrangement links TRBV5-1 to TRBJ2-7; 11 bases align to TRBD1. The CDR3 covers 16 residues. Germline lookup yields CDR1 SGHRS and CDR2 YFSETQ. Trimming cost V 6 bases and J 6 bases; bases outside gene matches: 14. The CDR3 bases are TGCGCCAGCACTCTCTCCTCCGGGACAGGGGGATCCGAGCAGTACTTC. Translating it yields CASTLSSGTGGSEQYF.

V gene TRBV4-1 combines with J gene TRBJ1-4, with 8 nucleotides matching TRBD1. Germline V gene sequence: CDR1 MGHRA, CDR2 YSYEKL. The V gene end was trimmed by 1 base and the J gene end by 8 bases; junction bases not matched to a gene: 9. The CDR3 length is 16 residues. The chain's CDR3 is CASSQGGQGVYEKLFF. CDR3 bases: TGCGCCAGCAGCCAAGGAGGACAGGGCGTCTACGAAAAACTGTTTTTT.

This chain joins TRBV27 and TRBJ1-2, with 8 bases matching TRBD1. J was trimmed by 4 bases and V by 5 bases; bases with no gene match: 15. Germline V gene data show CDR1 as MNHEY and CDR2 as SMNVEV (reference sequence). The length of the CDR3 is 17 residues. CDR3 residues: CASSLDRGYGVGYGYTF. For the CDR3, the DNA is TGTGCCAGCAGTCTCGACAGGGGTTATGGTGTCGGCTATGGCTACACCTTC.